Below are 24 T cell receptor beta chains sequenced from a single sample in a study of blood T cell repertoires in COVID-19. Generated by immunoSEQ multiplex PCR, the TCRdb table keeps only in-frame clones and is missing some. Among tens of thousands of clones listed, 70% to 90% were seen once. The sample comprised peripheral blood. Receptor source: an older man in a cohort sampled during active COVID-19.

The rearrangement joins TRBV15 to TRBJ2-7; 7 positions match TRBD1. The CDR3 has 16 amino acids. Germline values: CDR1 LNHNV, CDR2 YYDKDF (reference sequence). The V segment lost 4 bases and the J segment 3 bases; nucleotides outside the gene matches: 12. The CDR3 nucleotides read TGTGCCACCAGCAACAAAGACAGGGCGATTGACTACGAGCAGTACTTC. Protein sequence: CATSNKDRAIDYEQYF.

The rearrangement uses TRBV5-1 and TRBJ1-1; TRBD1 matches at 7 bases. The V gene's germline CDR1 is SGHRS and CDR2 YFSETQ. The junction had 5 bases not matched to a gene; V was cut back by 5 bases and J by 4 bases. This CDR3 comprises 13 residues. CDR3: CASRLSGGTEAFF. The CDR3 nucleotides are TGCGCCAGCAGGTTGTCAGGGGGCACTGAAGCTTTCTTT.

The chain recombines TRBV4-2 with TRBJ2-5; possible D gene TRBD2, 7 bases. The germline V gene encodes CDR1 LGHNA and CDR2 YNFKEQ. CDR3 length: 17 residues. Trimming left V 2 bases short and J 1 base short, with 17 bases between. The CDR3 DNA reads TGTGCCAGCAGCCAAATCGGGGGGCCCTCAATCCAAGAGACCCAGTACTTC. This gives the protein CASSQIGGPSIQETQYF.

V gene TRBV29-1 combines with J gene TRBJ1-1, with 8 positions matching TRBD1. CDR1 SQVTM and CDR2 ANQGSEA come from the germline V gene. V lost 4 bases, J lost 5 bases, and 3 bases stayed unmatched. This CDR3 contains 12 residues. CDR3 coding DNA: TGCAGCGTTGCCAGGGGGCAAACTGAAGCTTTCTTT. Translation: CSVARGQTEAFF.

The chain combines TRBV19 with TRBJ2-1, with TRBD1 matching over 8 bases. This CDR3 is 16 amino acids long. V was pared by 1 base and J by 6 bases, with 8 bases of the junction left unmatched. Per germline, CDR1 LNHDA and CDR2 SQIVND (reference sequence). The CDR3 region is CASSIAETGARNEQFF. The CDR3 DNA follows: TGTGCCAGTAGTATAGCGGAGACAGGGGCTCGCAATGAGCAGTTCTTC.

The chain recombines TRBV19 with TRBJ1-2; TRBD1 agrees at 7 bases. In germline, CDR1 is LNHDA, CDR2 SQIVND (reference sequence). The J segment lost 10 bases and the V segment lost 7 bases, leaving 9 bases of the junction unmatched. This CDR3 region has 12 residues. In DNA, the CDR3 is TGTGCCAGTAACGACAGGGATGTTGACTACACCTTC. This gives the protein CASNDRDVDYTF.

The CDR3 DNA reads TGTGCCAGCAGCGCGGAAACCGCCCAACGACAGGGGGCGCTGAACTATGGCTACACCTTC. Translated, it gives CASSAETAQRQGALNYGYTF. This chain joins TRBV9 and TRBJ1-2; the match to TRBD1 covers 10 bases. CDR1 and CDR2 (germline): SGDLS, YYNGEE. This CDR3 has 20 amino acids. The V and J ends lost 3 bases and 2 bases, in that order; junction bases with no gene match: 19.

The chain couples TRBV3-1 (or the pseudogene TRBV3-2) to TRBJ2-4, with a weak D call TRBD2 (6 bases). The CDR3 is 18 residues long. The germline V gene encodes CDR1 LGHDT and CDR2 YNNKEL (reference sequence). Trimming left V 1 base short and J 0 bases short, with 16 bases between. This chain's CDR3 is CASSQVLGGGLAKNIQYF. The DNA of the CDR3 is TGTGCCAGCAGCCAAGTGCTGGGTGGGGGACTAGCCAAAAACATTCAGTACTTC.

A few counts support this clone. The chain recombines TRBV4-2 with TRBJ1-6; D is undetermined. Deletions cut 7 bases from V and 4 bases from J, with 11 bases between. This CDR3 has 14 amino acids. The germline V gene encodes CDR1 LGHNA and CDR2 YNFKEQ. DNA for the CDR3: TGTGCCAGCACCAGCTTGCCATATAATTCACCCCTCCACTTT. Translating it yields CASTSLPYNSPLHF.

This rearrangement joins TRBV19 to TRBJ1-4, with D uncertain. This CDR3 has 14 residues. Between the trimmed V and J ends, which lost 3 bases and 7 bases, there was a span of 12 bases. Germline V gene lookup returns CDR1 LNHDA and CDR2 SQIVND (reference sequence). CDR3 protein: CASSIMGGIEKLFF. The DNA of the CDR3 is TGTGCCAGTAGTATTATGGGCGGGATTGAAAAACTGTTTTTT.

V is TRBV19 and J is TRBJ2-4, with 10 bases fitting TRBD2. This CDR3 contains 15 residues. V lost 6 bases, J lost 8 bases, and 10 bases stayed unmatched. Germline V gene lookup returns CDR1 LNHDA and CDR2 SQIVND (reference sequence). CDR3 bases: TGTGCCAGTAGCCGAGCGGGGGGGCAGTCTCACATTCAGTACTTC. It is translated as CASSRAGGQSHIQYF.

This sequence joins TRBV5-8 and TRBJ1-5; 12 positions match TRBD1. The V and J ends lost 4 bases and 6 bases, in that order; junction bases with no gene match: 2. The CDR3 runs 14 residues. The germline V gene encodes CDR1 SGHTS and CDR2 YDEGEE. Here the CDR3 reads CASSGDRGPQPQHF. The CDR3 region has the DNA TGTGCCAGCAGCGGGGACAGGGGGCCTCAGCCCCAGCATTTT. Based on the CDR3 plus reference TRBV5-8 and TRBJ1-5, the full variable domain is EAGVTQSPTHLIKTRGQQATLRCSPISGHTSVYWYQQALGLGLQFLLWYDEGEERNRGNFPPRFSGRQFPNYSSELNVNALELEDSALYLCASSGDRGPQPQHFGDGTRLSIL.

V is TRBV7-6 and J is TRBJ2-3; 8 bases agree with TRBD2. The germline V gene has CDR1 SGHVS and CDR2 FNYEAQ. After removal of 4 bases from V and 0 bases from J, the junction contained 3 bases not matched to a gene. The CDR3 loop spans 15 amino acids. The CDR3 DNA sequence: TGTGCCAGCAGCTCACTAGCGGAAAGCACAGATACGCAGTATTTT. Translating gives CASSSLAESTDTQYF.

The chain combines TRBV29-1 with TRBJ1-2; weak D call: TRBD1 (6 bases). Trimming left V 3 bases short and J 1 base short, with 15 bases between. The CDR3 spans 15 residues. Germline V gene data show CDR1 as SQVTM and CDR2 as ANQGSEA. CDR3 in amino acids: CSVEMGAKFNYGYTF. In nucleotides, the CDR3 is TGCAGCGTTGAGATGGGGGCTAAATTTAACTATGGCTACACCTTC. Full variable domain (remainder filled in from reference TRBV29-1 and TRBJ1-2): SAVISQKPSRDICQRGTSLTIQCQVDSQVTMMFWYRQQPGQSLTLIATANQGSEATYESGFVIDKFPISRPNLTFSTLTVSNMSPEDSSIYLCSVEMGAKFNYGYTFGSGTRLTVV.

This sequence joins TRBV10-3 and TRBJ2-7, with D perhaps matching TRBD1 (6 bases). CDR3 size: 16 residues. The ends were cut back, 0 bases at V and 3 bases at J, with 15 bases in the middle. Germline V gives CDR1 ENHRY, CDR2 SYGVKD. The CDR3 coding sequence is TGTGCCATCAGTGAGTCGATTGGTATACAGGGCTACGAGCAGTACGTC. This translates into CAISESIGIQGYEQYV.

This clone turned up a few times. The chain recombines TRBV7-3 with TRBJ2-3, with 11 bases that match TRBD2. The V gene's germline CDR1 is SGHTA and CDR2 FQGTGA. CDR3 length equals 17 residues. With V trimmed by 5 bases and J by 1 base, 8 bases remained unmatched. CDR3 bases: TGTGCCAGCAGCCCCTACAAGACTAGCGGGGGCACAGATACGCAGTATTTT. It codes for CASSPYKTSGGTDTQYF.

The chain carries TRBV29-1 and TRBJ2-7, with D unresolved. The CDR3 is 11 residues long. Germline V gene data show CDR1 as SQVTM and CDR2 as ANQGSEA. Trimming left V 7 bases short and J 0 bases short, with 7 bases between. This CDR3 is CSALNSYEQYF. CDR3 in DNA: TGCAGCGCCCTAAACTCCTACGAGCAGTACTTC.

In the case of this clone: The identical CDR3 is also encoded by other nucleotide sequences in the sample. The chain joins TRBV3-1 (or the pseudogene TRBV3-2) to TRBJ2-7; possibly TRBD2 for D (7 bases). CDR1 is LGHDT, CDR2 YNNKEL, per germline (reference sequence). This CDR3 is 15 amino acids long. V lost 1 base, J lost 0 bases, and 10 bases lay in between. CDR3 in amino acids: CASSQAGGPSYEQYV. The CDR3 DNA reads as TGTGCCAGCAGCCAAGCCGGGGGGCCCTCCTACGAGCAGTACGTC.

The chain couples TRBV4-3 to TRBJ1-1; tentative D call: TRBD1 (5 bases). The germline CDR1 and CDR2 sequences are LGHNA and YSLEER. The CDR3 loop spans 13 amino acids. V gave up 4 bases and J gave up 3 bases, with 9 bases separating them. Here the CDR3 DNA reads TGCGCCAGCAGCCTCGACAGTTACACTGAAGCTTTCTTT. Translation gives CASSLDSYTEAFF.

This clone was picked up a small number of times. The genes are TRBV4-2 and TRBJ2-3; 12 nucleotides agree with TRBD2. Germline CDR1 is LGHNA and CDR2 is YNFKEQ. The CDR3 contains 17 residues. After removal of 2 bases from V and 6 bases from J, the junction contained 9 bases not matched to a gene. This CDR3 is CASSQSLAGGIGDTQYF. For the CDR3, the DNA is TGTGCCAGCAGCCAATCTCTAGCGGGGGGGATCGGGGATACGCAGTATTTT.

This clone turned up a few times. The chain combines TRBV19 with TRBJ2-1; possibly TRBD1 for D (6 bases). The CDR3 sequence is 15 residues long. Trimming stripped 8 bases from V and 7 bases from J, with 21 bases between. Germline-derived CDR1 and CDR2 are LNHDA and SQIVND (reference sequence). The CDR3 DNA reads TGTGCCAGTGCCTCTTACCGGGACACGAGAAATGAGCAGTTCTTC. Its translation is CASASYRDTRNEQFF.

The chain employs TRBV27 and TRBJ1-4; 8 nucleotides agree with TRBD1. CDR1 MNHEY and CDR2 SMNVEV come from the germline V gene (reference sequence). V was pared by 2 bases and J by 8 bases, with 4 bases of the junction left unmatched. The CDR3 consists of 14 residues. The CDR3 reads CASSLRTGSEKLFF. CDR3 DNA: TGTGCCAGCAGTTTAAGGACAGGGAGCGAAAAACTGTTTTTT. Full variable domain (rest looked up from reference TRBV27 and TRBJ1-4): EAQVTQNPRYLITVTGKKLTVTCSQNMNHEYMSWYRQDPGLGLRQIYYSMNVEVTDKGDVPEGYKVSRKEKRNFPLILESPSPNQTSLYFCASSLRTGSEKLFFGSGTQLSVL.

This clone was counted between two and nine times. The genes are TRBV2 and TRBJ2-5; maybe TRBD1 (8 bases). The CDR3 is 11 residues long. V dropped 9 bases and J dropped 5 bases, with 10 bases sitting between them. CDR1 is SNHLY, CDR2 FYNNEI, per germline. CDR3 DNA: TGTGCCAGACAGGGGGGGGAGACCCAGTACTTC. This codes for CARQGGETQYF.

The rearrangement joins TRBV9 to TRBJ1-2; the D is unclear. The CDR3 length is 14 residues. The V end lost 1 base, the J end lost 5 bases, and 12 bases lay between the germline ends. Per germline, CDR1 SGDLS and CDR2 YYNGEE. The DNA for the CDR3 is TGTGCCAGCAGCGTATCGGCGGATCAGTATGGCTACACCTTC. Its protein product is CASSVSADQYGYTF. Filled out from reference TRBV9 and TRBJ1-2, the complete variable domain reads DSGVTQTPKHLITATGQRVTLRCSPRSGDLSVYWYQQSLDQGLQFLIQYYNGEERAKGNILERFSAQQFPDLHSELNLSSLELGDSALYFCASSVSADQYGYTFGSGTRLTVV.